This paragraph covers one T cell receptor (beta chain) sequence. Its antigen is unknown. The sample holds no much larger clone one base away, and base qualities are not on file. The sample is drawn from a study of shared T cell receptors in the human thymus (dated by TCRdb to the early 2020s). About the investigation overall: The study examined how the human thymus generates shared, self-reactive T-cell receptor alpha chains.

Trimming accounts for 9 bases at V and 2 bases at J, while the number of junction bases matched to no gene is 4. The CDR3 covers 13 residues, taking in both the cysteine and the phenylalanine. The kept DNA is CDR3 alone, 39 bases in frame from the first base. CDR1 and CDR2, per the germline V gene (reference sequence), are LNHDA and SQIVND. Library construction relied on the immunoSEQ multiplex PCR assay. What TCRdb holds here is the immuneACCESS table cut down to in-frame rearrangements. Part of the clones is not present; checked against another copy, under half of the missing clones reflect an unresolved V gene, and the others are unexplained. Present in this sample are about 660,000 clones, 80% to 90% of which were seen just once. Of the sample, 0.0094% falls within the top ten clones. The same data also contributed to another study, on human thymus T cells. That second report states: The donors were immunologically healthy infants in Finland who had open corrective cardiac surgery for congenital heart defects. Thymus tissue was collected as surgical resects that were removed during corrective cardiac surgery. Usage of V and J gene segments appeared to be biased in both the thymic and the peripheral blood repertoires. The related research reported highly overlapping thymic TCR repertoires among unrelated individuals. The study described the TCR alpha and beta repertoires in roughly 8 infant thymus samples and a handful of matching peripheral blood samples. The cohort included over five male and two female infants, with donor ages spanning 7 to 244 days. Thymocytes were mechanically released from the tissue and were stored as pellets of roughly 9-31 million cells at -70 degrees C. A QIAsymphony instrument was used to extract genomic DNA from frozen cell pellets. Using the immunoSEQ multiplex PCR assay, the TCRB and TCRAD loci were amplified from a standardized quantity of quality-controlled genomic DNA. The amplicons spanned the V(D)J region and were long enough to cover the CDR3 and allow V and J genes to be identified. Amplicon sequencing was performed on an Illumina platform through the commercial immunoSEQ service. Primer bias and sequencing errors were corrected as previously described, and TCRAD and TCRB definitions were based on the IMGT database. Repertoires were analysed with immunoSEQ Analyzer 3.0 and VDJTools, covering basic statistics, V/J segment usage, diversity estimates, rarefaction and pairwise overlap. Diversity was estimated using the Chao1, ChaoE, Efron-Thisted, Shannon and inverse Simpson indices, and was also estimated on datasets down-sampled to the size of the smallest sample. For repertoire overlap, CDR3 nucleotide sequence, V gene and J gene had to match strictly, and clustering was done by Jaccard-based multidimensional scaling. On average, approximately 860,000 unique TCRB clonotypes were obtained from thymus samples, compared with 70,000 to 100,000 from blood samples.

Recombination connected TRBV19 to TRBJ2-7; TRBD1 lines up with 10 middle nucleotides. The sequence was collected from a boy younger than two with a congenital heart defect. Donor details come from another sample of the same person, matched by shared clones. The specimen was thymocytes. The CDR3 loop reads CASRDRGTYEQYF. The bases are TGTGCCAGCCGGGACAGGGGAACCTACGAGCAGTACTTC.